This T cell receptor (beta chain) comes out of a study of early T cells in non-severe SARS-CoV-2 infection (dated by TCRdb to 2020 to 2022). Regarding the complete study: TCR sequencing used bulk RNA from unsorted whole blood, so alpha and beta chains could not be paired.

Libraries were constructed by 5' RACE. The data were produced on a NextSeq 500. The TCR library protocol attached unique molecular identifiers to individual cDNA molecules to correct for sequencing error and PCR bias. TCR alpha and beta chains were both sequenced, and the abundances of alpha and beta sequences in each sample were closely correlated with each other. The original methods were these. Decombinator V4 was used to annotate TCR sequences for V gene, J gene and CDR3. Expanded TCRs were defined as changing significantly between any two time points under a Poisson model with p below 0.0001. Abundances of TCRs were expressed as counts per million after normalisation to the total number of TCRs sequenced in each sample. MAIT TCRs were defined by TRAV1-2 paired with TRAJ12, TRAJ20 or TRAJ33, and iNKT TCRs by TRAV10 paired with TRAJ18. VDJdb, accessed 1 November 2021, was searched for CMV, EBV and SARS-CoV-2 annotated TCRs, with TCRs annotated for multiple antigens excluded. Using fastp trimming at Q25 and MiXCR clonotype assembly, TCRdb reanalyzed the public sequencing data and kept in-frame beta chains. When rows share a CDR3 protein, they turn into one entry using the most common DNA and genes. The authors' filters were not applied to this entry. In this sample the table shows tens of thousands of distinct CDR3 sequences, around 4% of which occur a single time. The ten top clones hold less than 12% of the sample.

In the germline V gene, CDR1 corresponds to ENHRY and CDR2 to SYGVKD. Trimming removed 8 bases from V and 4 bases from J, leaving 18 bases between the germline ends. The CDR3 goes from the cysteine to the phenylalanine over 15 residues. Just the 45-base CDR3 DNA is kept, in frame starting at base 1. The full study reports these points: Matching against VDJdb was skewed toward anti-spike CD8 responses, likely underestimated virus-specific expansions, and missed private and CD4 specificities.

This was a case-control study nested in a cohort of healthcare workers in London, UK, who had nasopharyngeal swab PCR tests and blood samples taken every week. Healthcare workers were recruited between 23 and 31 March 2020, during the week of the UK lockdown, and were followed weekly for up to roughly 16 weeks. Comment on this clonotype: The antigen it binds to is not known. Qualities for individual bases were not recorded, and no much larger clone is one base off.

The chain is encoded by TRBV10-3 joined to TRBJ2-1, with a weak D call of TRBD1 (6 bases match). This clonotype was obtained from an adult who was a healthcare worker with PCR-confirmed SARS-CoV-2 infection or an uninfected control (not recorded which). Sequences were obtained from whole blood. The DNA sequence follows: TGTGCCATCTCCTCGACAGGTGCAGGATACAATGAGCAGTTCTTC. Its protein reads: CAISSTGAGYNEQFF.